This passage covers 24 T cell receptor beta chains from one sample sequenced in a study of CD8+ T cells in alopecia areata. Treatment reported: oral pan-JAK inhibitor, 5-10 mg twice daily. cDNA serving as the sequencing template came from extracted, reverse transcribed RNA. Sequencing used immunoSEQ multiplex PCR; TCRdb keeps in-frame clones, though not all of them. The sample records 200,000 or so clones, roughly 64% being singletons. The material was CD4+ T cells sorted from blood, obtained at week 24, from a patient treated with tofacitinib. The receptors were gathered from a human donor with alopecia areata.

CDR3 amino acids: CASSPGGTYGYTF. The CDR3 DNA follows: TGCGCCAGCAGCCCGGGGGGTACTTATGGCTACACCTTC. The J gene is TRBJ1-2, the V gene TRBV5-1; TRBD1 is a possible D gene (5 bases). Trimming stripped 4 bases from V and 5 bases from J, with 12 bases between. The germline CDR1 and CDR2 sequences are SGHRS and YFSETQ. CDR3 length: 13 residues.

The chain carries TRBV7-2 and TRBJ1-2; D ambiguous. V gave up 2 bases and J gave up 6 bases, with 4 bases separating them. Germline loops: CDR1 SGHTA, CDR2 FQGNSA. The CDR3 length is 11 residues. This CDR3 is CASSLYHGYTF. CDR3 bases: TGTGCCAGCAGCTTATATCATGGCTACACCTTC.

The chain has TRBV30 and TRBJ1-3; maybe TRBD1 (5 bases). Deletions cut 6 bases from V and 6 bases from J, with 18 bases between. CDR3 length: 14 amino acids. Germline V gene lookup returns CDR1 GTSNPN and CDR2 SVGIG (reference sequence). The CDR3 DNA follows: TGTGCCTGTCTTCATCTGGGACTGCTAAACACCATATATTTT. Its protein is CACLHLGLLNTIYF.

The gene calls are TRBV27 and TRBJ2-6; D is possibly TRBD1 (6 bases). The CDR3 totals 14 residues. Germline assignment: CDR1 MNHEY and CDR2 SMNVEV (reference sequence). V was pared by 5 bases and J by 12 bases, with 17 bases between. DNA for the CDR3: TGTGCCAGCAGTAGACAGGACCGCCGAGGCGTCCTGACTTTC. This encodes CASSRQDRRGVLTF.

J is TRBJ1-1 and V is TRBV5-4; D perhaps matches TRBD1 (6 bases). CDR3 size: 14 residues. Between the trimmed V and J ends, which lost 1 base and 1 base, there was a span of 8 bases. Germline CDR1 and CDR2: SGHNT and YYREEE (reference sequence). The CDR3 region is CASSLWGPNTEAFF. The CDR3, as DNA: TGTGCCAGCAGCTTGTGGGGGCCGAACACTGAAGCTTTCTTT. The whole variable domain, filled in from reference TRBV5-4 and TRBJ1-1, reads ETGVTQSPTHLIKTRGQQVTLRCSSQSGHNTVSWYQQALGQGPQFIFQYYREEENGRGNFPPRFSGLQFPNYSSELNVNALELDDSALYLCASSLWGPNTEAFFGQGTRLTVV.

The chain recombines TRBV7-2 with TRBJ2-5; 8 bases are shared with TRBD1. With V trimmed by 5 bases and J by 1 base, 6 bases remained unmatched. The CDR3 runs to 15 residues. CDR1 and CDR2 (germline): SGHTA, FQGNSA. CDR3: CASSPGGTGQETQYF. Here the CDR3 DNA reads TGTGCCAGCAGCCCAGGGGGCACAGGCCAAGAGACCCAGTACTTC.

The CDR3, as DNA: TGTGCCTCGGGACTAGGCCAAGAGACCCAGTACTTC. Residues: CASGLGQETQYF. The V call is TRBV30, the J call TRBJ2-5; 8 bases map to TRBD2. The CDR3 totals 12 residues. After removal of 7 bases from V and 1 base from J, the junction contained 2 bases not matched to a gene. CDR1 GTSNPN and CDR2 SVGIG come from the germline V gene (reference sequence).

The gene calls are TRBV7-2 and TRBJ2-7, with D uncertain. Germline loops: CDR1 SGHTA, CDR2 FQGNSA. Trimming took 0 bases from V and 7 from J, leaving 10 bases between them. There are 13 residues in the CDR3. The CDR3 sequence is CASSLAHEGEQYF. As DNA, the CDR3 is TGTGCCAGCAGCTTAGCGCACGAAGGGGAGCAGTACTTC.

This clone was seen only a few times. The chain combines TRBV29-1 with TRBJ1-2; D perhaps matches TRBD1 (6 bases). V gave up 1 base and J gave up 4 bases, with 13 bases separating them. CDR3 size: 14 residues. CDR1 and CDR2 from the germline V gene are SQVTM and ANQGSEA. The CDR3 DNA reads TGCAGCGTTGAAGTAGCAGGGGTTTCCTATGGCTACACCTTC. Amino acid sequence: CSVEVAGVSYGYTF.

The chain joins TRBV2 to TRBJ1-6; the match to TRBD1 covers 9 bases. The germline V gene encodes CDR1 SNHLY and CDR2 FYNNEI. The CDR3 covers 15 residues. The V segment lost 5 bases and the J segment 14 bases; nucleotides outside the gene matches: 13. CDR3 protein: CASSPGQGRVEALHF. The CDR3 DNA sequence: TGTGCCAGCAGTCCAGGACAGGGGCGTGTCGAGGCCCTCCACTTT. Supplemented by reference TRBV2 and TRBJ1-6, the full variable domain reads EPEVTQTPSHQVTQMGQEVILRCVPISNHLYFYWYRQILGQKVEFLVSFYNNEISEKSEIFDDQFSVERPDGSNFTLKIRSTKLEDSAMYFCASSPGQGRVEALHFGNGTRLTVT.

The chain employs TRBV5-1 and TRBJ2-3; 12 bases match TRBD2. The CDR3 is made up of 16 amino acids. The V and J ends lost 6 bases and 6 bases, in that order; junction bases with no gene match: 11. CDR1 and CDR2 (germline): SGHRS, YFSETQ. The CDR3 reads CASKFGVGTSGDTQYF. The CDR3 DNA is TGCGCCAGCAAGTTCGGGGTTGGGACTAGCGGGGATACGCAGTATTTT.

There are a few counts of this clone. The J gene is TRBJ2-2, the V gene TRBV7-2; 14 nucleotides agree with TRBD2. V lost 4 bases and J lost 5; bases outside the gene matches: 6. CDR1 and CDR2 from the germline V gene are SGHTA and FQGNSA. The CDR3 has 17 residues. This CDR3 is CASSSTSGRAQTGELFF. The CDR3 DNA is TGTGCCAGCAGCTCGACTAGCGGGAGGGCCCAAACCGGGGAGCTGTTTTTT. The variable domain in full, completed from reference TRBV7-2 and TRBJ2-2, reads GAGVSQSPSNKVTEKGKDVELRCDPISGHTALYWYRQSLGQGLEFLIYFQGNSAPDKSGLPSDRFSAERTGGSVSTLTIQRTQQEDSAVYLCASSSTSGRAQTGELFFGEGSRLTVL.

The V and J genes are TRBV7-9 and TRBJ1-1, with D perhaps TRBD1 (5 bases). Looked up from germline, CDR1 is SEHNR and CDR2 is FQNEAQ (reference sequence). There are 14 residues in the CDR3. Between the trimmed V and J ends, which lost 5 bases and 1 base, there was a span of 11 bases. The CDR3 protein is CASSIGTENTEAFF. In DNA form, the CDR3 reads TGTGCCAGCAGCATCGGGACGGAGAACACTGAAGCTTTCTTT.

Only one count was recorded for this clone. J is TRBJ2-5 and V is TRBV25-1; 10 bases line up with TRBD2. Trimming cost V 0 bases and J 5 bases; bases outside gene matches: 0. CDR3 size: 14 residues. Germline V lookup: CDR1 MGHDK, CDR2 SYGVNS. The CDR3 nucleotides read TGTGCCAGCAGTGAATATAGCGGGAGGGAGACCCAGTACTTC. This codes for CASSEYSGRETQYF.

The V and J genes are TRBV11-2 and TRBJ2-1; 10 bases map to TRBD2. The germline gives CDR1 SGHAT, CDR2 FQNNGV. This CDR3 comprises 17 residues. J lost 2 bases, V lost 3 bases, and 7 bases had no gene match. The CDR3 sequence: CASSFSGRRAPYNEQFF. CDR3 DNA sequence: TGTGCCAGCAGCTTTAGCGGGAGGCGGGCCCCCTACAATGAGCAGTTCTTC. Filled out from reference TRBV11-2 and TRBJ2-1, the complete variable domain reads EAGVAQSPRYKIIEKRQSVAFWCNPISGHATLYWYQQILGQGPKLLIQFQNNGVVDDSQLPKDRFSAERLKGVDSTLKIQPAKLEDSAVYLCASSFSGRRAPYNEQFFGPGTRLTVL.

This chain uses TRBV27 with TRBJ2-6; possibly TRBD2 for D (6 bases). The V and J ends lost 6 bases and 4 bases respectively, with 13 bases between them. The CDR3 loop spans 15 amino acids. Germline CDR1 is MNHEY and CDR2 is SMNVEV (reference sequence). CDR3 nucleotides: TGTGCCAGCAGACAAGGAGGGGACGGGGCCAACGTCCTGACTTTC. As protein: CASRQGGDGANVLTF.

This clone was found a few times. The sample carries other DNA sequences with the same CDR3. The CDR3 bases are TGTGCCAGCAGTGAGGGGGGACTGTATAATTCACCCCTCCACTTT. It translates to CASSEGGLYNSPLHF. The chain links TRBV2 to TRBJ1-6; possible D gene TRBD1, 5 bases. From germline, CDR1 is SNHLY and CDR2 FYNNEI. The CDR3 extends over 15 amino acids. V lost 3 bases and J lost 4, with 10 bases in between. The full variable domain, rest sourced from reference TRBV2 and TRBJ1-6, is EPEVTQTPSHQVTQMGQEVILRCVPISNHLYFYWYRQILGQKVEFLVSFYNNEISEKSEIFDDQFSVERPDGSNFTLKIRSTKLEDSAMYFCASSEGGLYNSPLHFGNGTRLTVT.

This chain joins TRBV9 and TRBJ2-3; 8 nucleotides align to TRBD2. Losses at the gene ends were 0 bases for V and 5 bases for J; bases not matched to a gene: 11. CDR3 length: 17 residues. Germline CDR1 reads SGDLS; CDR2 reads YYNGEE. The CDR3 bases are TGTGCCAGCAGCGTAGGGGCCGCGGGAGGTCTGAAAGATACGCAGTATTTT. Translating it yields CASSVGAAGGLKDTQYF.

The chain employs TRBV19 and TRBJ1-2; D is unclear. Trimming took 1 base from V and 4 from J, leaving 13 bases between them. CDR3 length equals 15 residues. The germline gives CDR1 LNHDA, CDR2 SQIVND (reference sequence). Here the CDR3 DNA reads TGTGCCAGTAGTATAGTCTTGCGGACGGCCTATGGCTACACCTTC. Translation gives CASSIVLRTAYGYTF.

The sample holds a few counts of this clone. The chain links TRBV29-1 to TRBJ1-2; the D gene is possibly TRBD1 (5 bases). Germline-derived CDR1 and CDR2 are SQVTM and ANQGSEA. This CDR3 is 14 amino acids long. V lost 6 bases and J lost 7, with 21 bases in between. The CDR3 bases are TGCAGCGTCGGACCGGGACCGCCTAGGGCTGGCTACACCTTC. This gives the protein CSVGPGPPRAGYTF.

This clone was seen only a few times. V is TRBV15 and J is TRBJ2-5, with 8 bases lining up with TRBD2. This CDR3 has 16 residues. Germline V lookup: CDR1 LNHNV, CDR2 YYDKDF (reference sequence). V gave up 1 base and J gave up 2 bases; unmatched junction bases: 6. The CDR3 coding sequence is TGTGCCACCAGCAGAGCCACTAGCGGAGGGCAAGAGACCCAGTACTTC. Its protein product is CATSRATSGGQETQYF.

CDR3 coding DNA: TGTGCCAGCAGCGGAGGGGGCCCCTACAATGAGCAGTTCTTC. Translated, it gives CASSGGGPYNEQFF. The genes are TRBV9 and TRBJ2-1, with 7 bases matching TRBD1. The trim removed 3 bases at V and 2 bases at J, leaving 2 bases unmatched. The CDR3 runs 14 residues. Germline CDR1 SGDLS, CDR2 YYNGEE.

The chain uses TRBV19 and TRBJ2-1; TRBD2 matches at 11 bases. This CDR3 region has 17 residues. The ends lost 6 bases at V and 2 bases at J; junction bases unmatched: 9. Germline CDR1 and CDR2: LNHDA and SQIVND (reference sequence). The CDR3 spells CASSSRGLAGAYNEQFF. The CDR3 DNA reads TGTGCCAGTAGCTCCCGCGGACTAGCGGGTGCCTACAATGAGCAGTTCTTC. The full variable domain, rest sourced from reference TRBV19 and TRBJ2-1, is DGGITQSPKYLFRKEGQNVTLSCEQNLNHDAMYWYRQDPGQGLRLIYYSQIVNDFQKGDIAEGYSVSREKKESFPLTVTSAQKNPTAFYLCASSSRGLAGAYNEQFFGPGTRLTVL.

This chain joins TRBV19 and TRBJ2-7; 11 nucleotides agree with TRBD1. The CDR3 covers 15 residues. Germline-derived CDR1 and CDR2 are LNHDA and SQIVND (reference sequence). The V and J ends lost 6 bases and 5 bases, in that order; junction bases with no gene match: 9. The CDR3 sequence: CASRPTGTGGDEQYF. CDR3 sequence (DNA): TGTGCCAGTAGACCTACCGGGACAGGGGGGGACGAGCAGTACTTC.